A single sample is the source of the 11 T cell receptor beta chains below, sequenced in a study of blood T cell repertoires in COVID-19. TCRdb's table, derived via immunoSEQ multiplex PCR, lists solely in-frame clones and lacks some. The sample contains about 58,000 clones, 88% of which appear only once. The specimen was peripheral blood. All receptors come from a woman aged 70-85 years with active COVID-19.

The J gene is TRBJ2-1, the V gene TRBV9, with D perhaps matching TRBD1 (6 bases). The germline V and J ends were trimmed by 0 bases and 4 bases, with 14 bases remaining between them. Germline V CDR1 and CDR2: SGDLS, YYNGEE. The CDR3 runs to 16 residues. The chain's CDR3 is CASSVVWQGPYNEQFF. The CDR3 nucleotides read TGTGCCAGCAGCGTAGTATGGCAGGGGCCTTACAATGAGCAGTTCTTC.

This clone was seen a single time. The chain is built from TRBV27 and TRBJ1-2, with 7 bases identical to TRBD1. The ends lost 6 bases at V and 8 bases at J; junction bases unmatched: 12. Germline V CDR1 and CDR2: MNHEY, SMNVEV (reference sequence). There are 14 residues in the CDR3. CDR3 bases: TGTGCCAGCAGCCCAAACCAGGGGGATGGGGGCTACACCTTC. It codes for CASSPNQGDGGYTF.

This chain uses TRBV24-1 with TRBJ2-1; 14 nucleotides line up with TRBD2. V was pared by 9 bases and J by 5 bases, with 14 bases of the junction left unmatched. This CDR3 has 18 residues. CDR1 KGHDR and CDR2 SFDVKD come from the germline V gene. This CDR3 reads CATLPGTSGSVGNNEQFF. The CDR3 DNA reads as TGTGCCACCCTCCCCGGGACTAGCGGGAGTGTGGGAAACAATGAGCAGTTCTTC.

The chain carries TRBV28 and TRBJ1-2; 11 bases align to TRBD1. CDR3 length equals 19 residues. V gave up 6 bases and J gave up 3 bases; unmatched junction bases: 18. The germline V gene encodes CDR1 MDHEN and CDR2 SYDVKM. In nucleotides, the CDR3 is TGTGCCAGCAGCCTAACCTCCGGAGGGACAGGGGGTGGGGACTATGGCTACACCTTC. Protein: CASSLTSGGTGGGDYGYTF.

The J gene is TRBJ2-5, the V gene TRBV2; possibly TRBD2 for D (5 bases). V lost 6 bases, J lost 1 base, and 9 bases lay in between. The CDR3 runs 13 residues. Germline values: CDR1 SNHLY, CDR2 FYNNEI. The CDR3 region is CASRGGFQETQYF. CDR3 nucleotides: TGTGCCAGCAGAGGCGGGTTCCAAGAGACCCAGTACTTC.

The chain is built from TRBV7-7 and TRBJ2-2; TRBD2 aligns across 9 bases. With 3 bases clipped from V and 7 bases from J, the junction kept 12 bases outside the gene matches. Germline CDR1 is SSHAT and CDR2 is FNYEAQ (reference sequence). The CDR3 length is 17 residues. The CDR3 reads CASSFLTQGLAGGELFF. The CDR3 coding sequence is TGTGCCAGCAGCTTTCTAACCCAGGGACTAGCTGGCGGGGAGCTGTTTTTT.

The rearrangement links TRBV11-3 to TRBJ2-2, with 12 bases lining up with TRBD2. This CDR3 spans 16 amino acids. The junction had 6 bases not matched to a gene; V was cut back by 5 bases and J by 5 bases. Germline CDR1 SGHNT, CDR2 YENEEA. The CDR3 region is CASSPRLAGETGELFF. Written as DNA, the CDR3 is TGTGCCAGCAGCCCGCGACTAGCGGGAGAAACCGGGGAGCTGTTTTTT.

The rearrangement joins TRBV6-6 to TRBJ1-6; no firm D call. The V gene lost 7 bases and the J gene lost 4 bases, with 11 bases spanning the gap. The CDR3 length is 14 residues. Germline V gene sequence: CDR1 MNHNY, CDR2 SVGAGI (reference sequence). CDR3 DNA sequence: TGTGCCAGCACTACCGATCCTTATAATTCACCCCTCCACTTT. It is translated as CASTTDPYNSPLHF.

This chain connects TRBV11-2 to TRBJ2-7; no clear D. Germline V gene lookup returns CDR1 SGHAT and CDR2 FQNNGV. V was pared by 4 bases and J by 4 bases, with 29 bases between. The CDR3 is 19 residues long. The CDR3 DNA reads as TGTGCCAGCAGCTACCTAGATGATCTGAGTCCCTGGATCCTGTACGAGCAGTACTTC. Its translation is CASSYLDDLSPWILYEQYF.

This clone was seen only a few times. The J gene is TRBJ1-2, the V gene TRBV2; no firm D call. The CDR3 runs 15 residues. The ends were cut back, 2 bases at V and 0 bases at J, with 10 bases in the middle. Germline-derived CDR1 and CDR2 are SNHLY and FYNNEI. The CDR3 loop reads CASSEMARSNYGYTF. CDR3 bases: TGTGCCAGCAGTGAAATGGCCAGGTCTAACTATGGCTACACCTTC.

The rearrangement uses TRBV7-2 and TRBJ1-2, with 7 bases lining up with TRBD1. Germline V gene lookup returns CDR1 SGHTA and CDR2 FQGNSA. The length of the CDR3 is 14 residues. V dropped 2 bases and J dropped 6; count of bases not matched to a gene: 6. The CDR3 DNA follows: TGTGCCAGCAGCTTAACTGGCAGGGGGGATGGCTACACCTTC. Encoded protein: CASSLTGRGDGYTF.